This is a list of T cell receptor beta chains from one sample in a study of cytomegalovirus exposure and HLA in healthy donors. Sequencing was performed with immunoSEQ multiplex PCR; in TCRdb, only in-frame clones are kept and a portion is missing. The sample lists about 230,000 clones, about 89% occurring once. The specimen sequenced was PBMCs. The receptors were gathered from a woman younger than 35 in good health and CMV-seronegative. Both conserved end residues are trimmed from each CDR3. Fields, in order: J gene, V gene, CDR3 protein.

TRBJ1-3 | TRBV4-3 | ASSHGQGGNTIY
TRBJ1-6 | TRBV2 | ASLPYPNSPLH
TRBJ2-1 | TRBV27 | ASSFSWTRYNEQF
TRBJ2-1 | TRBV10-1 | ASSEDPSGAYNEQF
TRBJ2-1 | TRBV7-9 | SSSLTSGGGNEQF
TRBJ1-1 | TRBV9 | ASEAYNTEAF
TRBJ2-3 | TRBV4-1 | ASSQGTSGWGVTDTQY
TRBJ1-6 | TRBV14 | ASSQDTAGNSPLH
TRBJ1-1 | TRBV11-3 | ASSFTGGGTEAF
TRBJ1-2 | TRBV14 | ASSRGLNGYT
TRBJ2-6 | TRBV4-1 | ASSLGTARSGANVLT
TRBJ1-4 | TRBV4-2 | ASSRTGGVREKLF
TRBJ1-1 | TRBV5-8 | ASSLWDREYRTEAF
TRBJ2-1 | TRBV5-1 | ASSYDRGAYNEQF
TRBJ1-1 | TRBV30 | AGGEGSGTEAF
TRBJ2-2 | TRBV19 | ASSSVTIGTGNTGELF
TRBJ2-2 | TRBV4-2 | ASSQGGIAGELF
TRBJ2-3 | TRBV18 | ASSPDRLGDTQY
TRBJ1-1 | TRBV6-5 | ASNSGQLNTEAF
TRBJ1-5 | TRBV19 | ASRQGEWDTYSNQPQH
TRBJ2-7 | TRBV4-1 | ASSQSFVRGRSYEQY
TRBJ2-5 | TRBV11-2 | ASSLVPQGRGGTQY
TRBJ2-5 | TRBV7-2 | ASSLVFLVAGGKETQY
TRBJ2-2 | TRBV19 | ATRGGRNTGELF
TRBJ1-1 | TRBV2 | ASSDSRVHTEAF
TRBJ1-2 | TRBV15 | ATSRGGTLNYGYT
TRBJ1-1 | TRBV19 | ATNNRAGGEAF
TRBJ1-2 | TRBV15 | ATSREPRFLDYGYT
TRBJ1-1 | TRBV18 | ASFRTGTEAF
TRBJ2-1 | TRBV7-2 | ASSPPGLALGEQF
TRBJ1-2 | TRBV15 | ATSRSSLRGEGYT
TRBJ2-3 | TRBV11-3 | ASSLGASGSKDTQY
TRBJ2-7 | TRBV14 | ASSQDWRGAHEQY
TRBJ2-5 | TRBV11-2 | ASSLGLLSRLEETQY
TRBJ2-3 | TRBV7-9 | ASSFVSRYTDTQY
TRBJ1-2 | TRBV2 | ASMEDYGYT
TRBJ1-2 | TRBV7-2 | ASSLAGQPTVFYGYT